This T cell receptor beta chain was captured by sequencing in a study of blood T cell repertoires in COVID-19. Study-wide context: Sample material is recorded as cDNA or gDNA derived from T cells, B-cell-depleted T cells, or PBMCs.

This clone turned up a few times. In the original analysis: Estimates of nucleated cell counts were drawn from the amplification of reference gene primers. Libraries were prepared by immunoSEQ multiplex PCR; TCRdb keeps only in-frame clonotypes and omits some of them. V and J calls and clone size are given by that table; D and trimming were obtained from the DNA. Of under 250,000 clones listed, approximately 82% are singletons. Germline V lookup: CDR1 SGHVS, CDR2 FNYEAQ. The CDR3 is made up of 14 amino acids. Trimming took off 1 base at V and 8 bases at J, with 14 bases between the two ends. The rearrangement joins TRBV7-6 to TRBJ1-2, with D tentatively TRBD1 (5 bases). Sequenced material: peripheral blood. The receptor was isolated from a man in his forties with active or convalescent COVID-19. The CDR3 region is CASSLGGTQGGYTF. CDR3 DNA: TGTGCCAGCAGCTTAGGGGGAACTCAGGGCGGCTACACCTTC.